The next 17 T cell receptor beta chains were all read from a single sample in a study of cytomegalovirus exposure and HLA in healthy donors. Sequencing was performed with immunoSEQ multiplex PCR; in TCRdb, only in-frame clones are kept and a portion is missing. Counted here are tens of thousands of clones, around 94% occurring once; the ten biggest clones make up about 3.5%. Sequencing input: PBMCs. Receptors were obtained from a woman between 18 and 29 years old in good health and CMV-seropositive.

The chain is built from TRBV28 and TRBJ1-3, with 7 positions matching TRBD1. Unmatched junction bases numbered 4, after V lost 6 bases and J lost 2 bases. Germline V gene data show CDR1 as MDHEN and CDR2 as SYDVKM. The CDR3 has 14 amino acids. The CDR3 is CASRTGSTGNTIYF. CDR3 nucleotides: TGTGCCAGCAGGACAGGGTCTACTGGAAACACCATATATTTT.

The chain has TRBV9 and TRBJ2-3, with 7 bases that match TRBD2. The ends lost 4 bases at V and 10 bases at J; junction bases unmatched: 21. Germline CDR1 is SGDLS and CDR2 is YYNGEE. This CDR3 is 17 amino acids long. Written as DNA, the CDR3 is TGTGCCAGCAGCAATAGTGACGTTCTATCCGGGACTACTCCGCAGTATTTT. Translated, it gives CASSNSDVLSGTTPQYF.

The chain has TRBV28 and TRBJ1-6; 9 bases are a match to TRBD1. With V trimmed by 6 bases and J by 7 bases, 19 bases remained unmatched. The germline gives CDR1 MDHEN, CDR2 SYDVKM. This CDR3 is 19 amino acids long. CDR3 DNA sequence: TGTGCCAGCAGCCGGGGACAGGGAAGATTGGTTCAGAAAAATTCACCCCTCCACTTT. It translates to CASSRGQGRLVQKNSPLHF. The full variable domain, with the rest looked up from reference TRBV28 and TRBJ1-6, is DVKVTQSSRYLVKRTGEKVFLECVQDMDHENMFWYRQDPGLGLRLIYFSYDVKMKEKGDIPEGYSVSREKKERFSLILESASTNQTSMYLCASSRGQGRLVQKNSPLHFGNGTRLTVT.

This CDR3 is CASSLGQKNIQYF. CDR3 DNA sequence: TGTGCCAGCAGCTTGGGCCAGAAAAACATTCAGTACTTC. The J gene is TRBJ2-4, the V gene TRBV7-2; no definite D call. Trimming cost V 3 bases and J 4 bases, with 7 bases left between them. The CDR3 consists of 13 residues. The germline CDR1 and CDR2 sequences are SGHTA and FQGNSA.

V gene TRBV19 combines with J gene TRBJ1-4; the D gene is possibly TRBD1 (5 bases). The CDR3 extends over 15 amino acids. V dropped 3 bases and J dropped 1 base, with 9 bases sitting between them. The germline CDR1 and CDR2 sequences are LNHDA and SQIVND (reference sequence). DNA for the CDR3: TGTGCCAGTAGTATTTCCGGGGGAACTAATGAAAAACTGTTTTTT. Amino acid sequence: CASSISGGTNEKLFF.

The chain has TRBV11-2 and TRBJ1-3, with TRBD1 matching 8 bases. Germline CDR1 reads SGHAT; CDR2 reads FQNNGV. V lost 5 bases to trimming and J lost 0 bases; unmatched junction nucleotides: 3. The CDR3 contains 15 residues. CDR3 sequence: CASSPGQGSGNTIYF. The CDR3, as DNA: TGTGCCAGCAGCCCAGGACAGGGCTCTGGAAACACCATATATTTT.

The V call is TRBV19, the J call TRBJ2-1, with 9 bases lining up with TRBD1. V lost 7 bases, J lost 3 bases, and 7 bases stayed unmatched. The CDR3 covers 15 residues. Germline V gene sequence: CDR1 LNHDA, CDR2 SQIVND (reference sequence). CDR3 sequence (DNA): TGTGCCAGTACCCCGGGGGGACAGGGCTACAATGAGCAGTTCTTC. Translation: CASTPGGQGYNEQFF.

V is TRBV5-6 and J is TRBJ1-2; perhaps TRBD1 as D (6 bases). The V and J ends lost 2 bases and 7 bases respectively, with 12 bases between them. The CDR3 sequence is 13 residues long. CDR1 is SGHDT, CDR2 YYEEEE, per germline. The DNA for the CDR3 is TGTGCCAGCAGCTTTTCAGGGGCAGGTGGCTACACCTTC. Translated, it gives CASSFSGAGGYTF.

The CDR3 bases are TGCGCCAGCAGCCGGAGTACTAGCGGGAGCACAGATACGCAGTATTTT. It is translated as CASSRSTSGSTDTQYF. V usage is TRBV5-1 and J usage is TRBJ2-3, with TRBD2 matching over 9 bases. The CDR3 is 16 amino acids. J gave up 0 bases and V 4 bases, and 6 bases lay outside the gene matches. Looked up from germline, CDR1 is SGHRS and CDR2 is YFSETQ.

Comments on this clone: Germline is not matched at one junction end, which may reflect a read error. The chain employs TRBV7-2 and TRBJ2-5; TRBD2 agrees at 8 bases. The germline V gene encodes CDR1 SGHTA and CDR2 FQGNSA. This CDR3 spans 11 amino acids. The CDR3 loop reads CASSQRETQYF. Written as DNA, the CDR3 is TGTGCCAGCAGCCAGCGGGAGACTCAGTACTTC. Together with reference TRBV7-2 and TRBJ2-5, the CDR3 gives the full variable domain: GAGVSQSPSNKVTEKGKDVELRCDPISGHTALYWYRQSLGQGLEFLIYFQGNSAPDKSGLPSDRFSAERTGGSVSTLTIQRTQQEDSAVYLCASSQRETQYFGPGTRLLVL.

The rearrangement joins TRBV5-6 to TRBJ2-2; 13 nucleotides agree with TRBD2. Per germline, CDR1 SGHDT and CDR2 YYEEEE. The CDR3 is 19 residues long. Germline trimming cut 0 bases from V and 4 bases from J; bases unmatched to any gene: 9. CDR3 nucleotides: TGTGCCAGCAGCTTGGGACGAGGACTAGCGGGAGTATTCACCGGGGAGCTGTTTTTT. Its translation: CASSLGRGLAGVFTGELFF.

The J gene is TRBJ1-1, the V gene TRBV6-1; a weak D match, TRBD1 (5 bases). From germline, CDR1 is MNHNS and CDR2 SASEGT. The CDR3 consists of 15 residues. Trimming left V 4 bases short and J 4 bases short, with 16 bases between. The DNA for the CDR3 is TGTGCCAGCAGTGTAGACTCAGGGTCTATCACTGAAGCTTTCTTT. Protein product: CASSVDSGSITEAFF.

The chain is built from TRBV19 and TRBJ2-1; 8 bases agree with TRBD2. CDR3 length: 14 amino acids. Germline V gene data show CDR1 as LNHDA and CDR2 as SQIVND (reference sequence). The junction had 5 bases not matched to a gene; V was cut back by 5 bases and J by 5 bases. Here the CDR3 reads CASSLAGGNNEQFF. In nucleotides, the CDR3 is TGTGCCAGTAGTCTTGCGGGGGGTAACAATGAGCAGTTCTTC.

This rearrangement joins TRBV19 to TRBJ1-5; tentative D call: TRBD1 (5 bases). In germline, CDR1 is LNHDA, CDR2 SQIVND (reference sequence). The CDR3 sequence is 14 residues long. Trimming pared 5 bases from V and 2 bases from J, leaving 10 bases between. In DNA, the CDR3 is TGTGCCAGTAGTCCACAGGTTGGCAATCAGCCCCAGCATTTT. This sequence encodes CASSPQVGNQPQHF.

This rearrangement joins TRBV30 to TRBJ2-1, with 13 positions matching TRBD2. Looked up from germline, CDR1 is GTSNPN and CDR2 is SVGIG (reference sequence). The CDR3 contains 18 residues. V dropped 7 bases and J dropped 5; count of bases not matched to a gene: 17. The CDR3 protein is CASYTSKMGLAGNNEQFF. The CDR3 nucleotides read TGTGCCTCCTACACGTCGAAGATGGGACTAGCGGGAAACAATGAGCAGTTCTTC.

This sequence joins TRBV11-2 and TRBJ2-3, with 10 bases aligning to TRBD2. Per the germline V gene, CDR1 is SGHAT and CDR2 is FQNNGV. CDR3 length: 15 amino acids. The V segment lost 3 bases and the J segment 4 bases; nucleotides outside the gene matches: 4. The CDR3 nucleotides are TGTGCCAGCAGCTTTAGCGGGGGGCCCGCAGATACGCAGTATTTT. Translation gives CASSFSGGPADTQYF.

Note on this clone: Other DNA sequences in this specimen translate into the identical CDR3. The chain carries TRBV5-4 and TRBJ2-7; 9 bases fit TRBD2. The germline gives CDR1 SGHNT, CDR2 YYREEE (reference sequence). This CDR3 contains 15 residues. With 4 bases clipped from V and 0 bases from J, the junction kept 5 bases outside the gene matches. The CDR3 here is CASSIGTSLSYEQYF. CDR3 in DNA: TGTGCCAGCAGCATCGGGACTAGCCTCTCCTACGAGCAGTACTTC.